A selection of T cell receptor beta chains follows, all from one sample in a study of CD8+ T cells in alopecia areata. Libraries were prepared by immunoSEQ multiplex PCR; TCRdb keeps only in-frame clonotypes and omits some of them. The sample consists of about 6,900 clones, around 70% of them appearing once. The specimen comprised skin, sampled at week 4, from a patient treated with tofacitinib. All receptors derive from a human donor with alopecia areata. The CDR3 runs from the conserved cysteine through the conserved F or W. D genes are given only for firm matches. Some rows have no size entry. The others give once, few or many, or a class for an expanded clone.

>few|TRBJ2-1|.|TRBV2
CASNSGPSGRNEQFF
TGTGCCAGCAACTCCGGGCCGTCGGGGCGGAATGAGCAGTTCTTC
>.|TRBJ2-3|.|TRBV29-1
CSAFGPNTDTQYF
TGCAGCGCCTTCGGACCTAACACAGATACGCAGTATTTT
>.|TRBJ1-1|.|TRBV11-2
CASSFHRVNTEAFF
TGTGCCAGCAGCTTTCACAGGGTAAACACTGAAGCTTTCTTT
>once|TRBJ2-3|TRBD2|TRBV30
CAWKRGGSTDTQYF
TGTGCCTGGAAGCGGGGGGGTAGCACAGATACGCAGTATTTT
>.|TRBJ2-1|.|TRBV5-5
CASSLSVIRGGDNEQFF
TGTGCCAGCAGCTTGAGTGTGATCAGGGGTGGGGACAATGAGCAGTTCTTC
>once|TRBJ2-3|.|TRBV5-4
CASSHNSADTQYF
TGTGCCAGCAGCCATAACAGCGCGGATACGCAGTATTTT
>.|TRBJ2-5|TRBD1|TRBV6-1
CASSGTGYQETQYF
TGTGCCAGCAGTGGGACAGGGTACCAAGAGACCCAGTACTTC
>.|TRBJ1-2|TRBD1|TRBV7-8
CASRVNRDRKPNYGYTF
TGTGCCAGCAGGGTGAACCGGGACAGAAAACCTAACTATGGCTACACCTTC
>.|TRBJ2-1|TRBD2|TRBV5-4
CASSPLGTNPIPYNEQFF
TGTGCCAGCAGCCCCCTCGGGACTAATCCGATTCCCTACAATGAGCAGTTCTTC
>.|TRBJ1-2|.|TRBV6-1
CASSEVVRDYGYTF
TGTGCCAGCAGTGAAGTGGTCAGGGACTATGGCTACACCTTC
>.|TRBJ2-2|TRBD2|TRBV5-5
CASSWTSGGQTGELFF
TGTGCCAGCAGCTGGACTAGCGGGGGCCAAACCGGGGAGCTGTTTTTT
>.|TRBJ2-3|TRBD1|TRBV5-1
CASSLTGGDTQYF
TGCGCCAGCAGCTTGACAGGGGGAGATACGCAGTATTTT
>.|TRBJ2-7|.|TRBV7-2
CASSLMGGEAYEQYF
TGTGCCAGCAGCCTCATGGGCGGGGAAGCCTACGAGCAGTACTTC
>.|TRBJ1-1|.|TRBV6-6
CASSLTSLGTEAFF
TGTGCCAGCAGCCTAACCTCCCTGGGGACTGAAGCTTTCTTT
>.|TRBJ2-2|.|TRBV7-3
CASSPGIAPARELFF
TGTGCCAGCAGCCCTGGGATAGCGCCGGCCCGGGAGCTGTTTTTT
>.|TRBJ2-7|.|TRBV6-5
CASSSLSSGRLYF
TGTGCCAGCAGTTCCCTCTCCTCAGGGAGGCTGTACTTC
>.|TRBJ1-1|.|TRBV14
CASSPSGPTPGTEAFF
TGTGCCAGCAGCCCTAGCGGTCCAACCCCGGGGACTGAAGCTTTCTTT
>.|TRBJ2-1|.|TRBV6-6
CASSYSPGVGNEQFF
TGTGCCAGCAGTTACTCTCCGGGAGTTGGAAATGAGCAGTTCTTC
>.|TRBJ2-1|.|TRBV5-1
CASSQTPGGSYNEQFF
TGCGCCAGCAGCCAGACACCTGGGGGCTCCTACAATGAGCAGTTCTTC
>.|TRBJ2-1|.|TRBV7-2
CASSLGDAYNEQFF
TGTGCCAGCAGCTTAGGGGACGCTTACAATGAGCAGTTCTTC
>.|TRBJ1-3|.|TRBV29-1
CSGTPGSGNTIYF
TGCAGCGGTACTCCGGGCTCTGGAAACACCATATATTTT
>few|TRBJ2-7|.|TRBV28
CASWGGGGSEQYF
TGTGCCAGTTGGGGCGGTGGAGGGTCCGAGCAGTACTTC
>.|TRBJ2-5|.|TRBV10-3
CAISEPWPQETQYF
TGTGCCATCAGTGAGCCCTGGCCCCAAGAGACCCAGTACTTC
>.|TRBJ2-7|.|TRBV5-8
CASSLAAAYEQYF
TGTGCCAGCAGCTTGGCGGCAGCCTACGAGCAGTACTTC
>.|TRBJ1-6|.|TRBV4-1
CASSQPRPTRRNSPLHF
TGCGCCAGCAGCCAACCAAGACCGACGCGAAGGAATTCACCCCTCCACTTT
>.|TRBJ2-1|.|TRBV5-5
CASSLDSTVSYNEQFF
TGTGCCAGCAGCTTGGATTCGACGGTATCCTACAATGAGCAGTTCTTC
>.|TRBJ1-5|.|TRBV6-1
CASSEKYGVQGVLSNQPQHF
TGTGCCAGCAGTGAAAAATATGGAGTACAGGGTGTGCTAAGCAATCAGCCCCAGCATTTT
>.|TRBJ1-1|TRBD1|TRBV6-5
CASSYIGQGAGTEAFF
TGTGCCAGCAGTTACATCGGACAGGGGGCTGGCACTGAAGCTTTCTTT
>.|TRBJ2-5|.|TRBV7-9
CASSPGSFQETQYF
TGTGCCAGCAGTCCGGGGTCTTTCCAAGAGACCCAGTACTTC